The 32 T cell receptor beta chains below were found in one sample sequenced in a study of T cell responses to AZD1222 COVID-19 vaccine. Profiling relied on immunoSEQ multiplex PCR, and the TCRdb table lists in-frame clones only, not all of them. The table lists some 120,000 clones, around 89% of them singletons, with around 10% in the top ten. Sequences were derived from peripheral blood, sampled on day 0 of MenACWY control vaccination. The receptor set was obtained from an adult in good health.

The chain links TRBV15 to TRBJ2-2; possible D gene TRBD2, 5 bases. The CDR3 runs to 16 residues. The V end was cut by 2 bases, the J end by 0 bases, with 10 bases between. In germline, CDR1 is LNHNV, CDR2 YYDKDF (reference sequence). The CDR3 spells CATSRSRGANTGELFF. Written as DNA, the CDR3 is TGTGCCACCAGCAGATCCCGGGGTGCGAACACCGGGGAGCTGTTTTTT.

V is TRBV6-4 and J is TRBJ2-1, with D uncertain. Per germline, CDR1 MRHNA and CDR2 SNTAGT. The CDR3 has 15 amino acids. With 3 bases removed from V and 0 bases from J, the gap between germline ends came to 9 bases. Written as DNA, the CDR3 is TGTGCCAGCAGTGAAGCTGAGAACTCCTACAATGAGCAGTTCTTC. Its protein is CASSEAENSYNEQFF.

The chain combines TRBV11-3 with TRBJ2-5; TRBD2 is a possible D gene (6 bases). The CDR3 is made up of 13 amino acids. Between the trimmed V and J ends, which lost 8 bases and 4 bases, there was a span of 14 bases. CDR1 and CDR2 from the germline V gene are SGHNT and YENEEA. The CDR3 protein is CASASLASETQYF. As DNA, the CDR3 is TGTGCCAGCGCCTCGCTAGCGTCAGAGACCCAGTACTTC.

In DNA, the CDR3 is TGTGCCAGCAGCGTAAAAGAGACCCAGTACTTC. It codes for CASSVKETQYF. The rearrangement uses TRBV2 and TRBJ2-5, with D hard to call. Germline CDR1 and CDR2: SNHLY and FYNNEI. V was pared by 6 bases and J by 3 bases, with 5 bases between. The CDR3 contains 11 residues.

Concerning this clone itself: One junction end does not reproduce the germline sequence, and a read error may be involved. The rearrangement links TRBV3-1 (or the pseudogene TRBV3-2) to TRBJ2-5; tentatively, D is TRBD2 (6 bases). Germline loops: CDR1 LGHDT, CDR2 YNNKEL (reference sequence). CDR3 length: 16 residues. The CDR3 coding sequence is TGTGCCAGCAGCCAAGATTGGGGGGAGGACCAAAAGACCCAGTACTTC. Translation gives CASSQDWGEDQKTQYF.

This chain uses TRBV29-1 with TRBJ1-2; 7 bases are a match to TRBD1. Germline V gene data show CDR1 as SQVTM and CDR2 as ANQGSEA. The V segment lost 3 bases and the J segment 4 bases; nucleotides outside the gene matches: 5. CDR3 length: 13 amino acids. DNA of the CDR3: TGCAGCGTTGACCGACAGGGCTTCTATGGCTACACCTTC. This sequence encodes CSVDRQGFYGYTF.

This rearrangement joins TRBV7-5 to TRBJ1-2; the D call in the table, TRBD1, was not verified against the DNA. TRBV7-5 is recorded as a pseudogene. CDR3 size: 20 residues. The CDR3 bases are TGTGCCAGAAGCCTATCAATCCCCGGGACAGGGGGCCTGTCTAACTATGGCTACACCTTC. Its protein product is CARSLSIPGTGGLSNYGYTF.

The CDR3 protein is CASTPGLGSTGELFF. Written as DNA, the CDR3 is TGTGCCAGCACGCCGGGTCTTGGGAGTACGGGGGAGCTGTTTTTT. The genes are TRBV2 and TRBJ2-2, with D perhaps TRBD2 (5 bases). The length of the CDR3 is 15 residues. Trimming cost V 7 bases and J 8 bases, with 20 bases left between them. The germline CDR1 and CDR2 sequences are SNHLY and FYNNEI.

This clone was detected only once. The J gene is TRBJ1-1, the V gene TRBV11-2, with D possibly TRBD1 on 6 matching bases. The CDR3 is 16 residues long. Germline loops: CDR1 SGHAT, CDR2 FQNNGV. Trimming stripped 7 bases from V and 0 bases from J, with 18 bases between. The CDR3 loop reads CASNRGRGGLNTEAFF. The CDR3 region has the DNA TGTGCCAGCAACCGAGGGAGGGGGGGCCTGAACACTGAAGCTTTCTTT.

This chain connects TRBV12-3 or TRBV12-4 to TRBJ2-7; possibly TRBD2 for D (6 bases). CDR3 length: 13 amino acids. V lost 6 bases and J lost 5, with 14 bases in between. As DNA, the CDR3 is TGTGCCAGCAGGACGGGACTCGCCCACGAGCAGTACTTC. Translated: CASRTGLAHEQYF.

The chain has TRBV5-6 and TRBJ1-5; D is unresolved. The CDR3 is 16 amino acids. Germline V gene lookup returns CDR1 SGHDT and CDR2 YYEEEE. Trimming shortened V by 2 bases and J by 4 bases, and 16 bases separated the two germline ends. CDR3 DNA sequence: TGTGCCAGCAGCTTTAAGGGAAGCGCGTGGAATCAGCCCCAGCATTTT. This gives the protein CASSFKGSAWNQPQHF.

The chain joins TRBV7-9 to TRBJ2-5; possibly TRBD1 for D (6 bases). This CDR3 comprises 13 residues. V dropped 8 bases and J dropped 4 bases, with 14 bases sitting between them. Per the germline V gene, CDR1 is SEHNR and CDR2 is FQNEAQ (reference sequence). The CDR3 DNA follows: TGTGCCAGCCTACAGGGCTTCGGAGAGACCCAGTACTTC. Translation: CASLQGFGETQYF.

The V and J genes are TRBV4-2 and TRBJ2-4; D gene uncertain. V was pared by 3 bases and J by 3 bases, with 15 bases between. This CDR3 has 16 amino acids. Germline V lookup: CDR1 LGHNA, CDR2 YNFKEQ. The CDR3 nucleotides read TGTGCCAGCAGCCAGGAAGTAGGGTGGGGCAAAAACATTCAGTACTTC. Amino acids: CASSQEVGWGKNIQYF.

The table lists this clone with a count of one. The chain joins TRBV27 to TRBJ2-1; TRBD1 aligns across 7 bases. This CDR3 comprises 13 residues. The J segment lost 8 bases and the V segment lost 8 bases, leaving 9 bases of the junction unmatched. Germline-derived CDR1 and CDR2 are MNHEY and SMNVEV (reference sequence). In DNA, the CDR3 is TGTGCCAGCCGAGAACAGGGGCGCCATGAGCAGTTCTTC. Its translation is CASREQGRHEQFF.

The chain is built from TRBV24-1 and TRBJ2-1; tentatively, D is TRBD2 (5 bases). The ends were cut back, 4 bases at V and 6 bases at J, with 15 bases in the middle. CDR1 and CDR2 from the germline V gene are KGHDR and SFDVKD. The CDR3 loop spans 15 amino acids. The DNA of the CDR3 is TGTGCCACCAGTGAGGCTTGCCCTGAGGGCAATGAGCAGTTCTTC. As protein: CATSEACPEGNEQFF.

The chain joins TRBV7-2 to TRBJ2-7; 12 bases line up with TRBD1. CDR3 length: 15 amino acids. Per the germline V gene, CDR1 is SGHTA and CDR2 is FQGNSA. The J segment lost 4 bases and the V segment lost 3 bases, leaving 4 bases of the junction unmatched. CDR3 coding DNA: TGTGCCAGCAGCTTCCCGGGACAGGGGGCGTACGAGCAGTACTTC. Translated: CASSFPGQGAYEQYF.

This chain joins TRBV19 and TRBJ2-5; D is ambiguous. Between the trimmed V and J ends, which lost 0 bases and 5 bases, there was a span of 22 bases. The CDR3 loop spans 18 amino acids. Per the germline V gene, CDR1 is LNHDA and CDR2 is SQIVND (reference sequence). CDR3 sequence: CASSIDMRGYGVRETQYF. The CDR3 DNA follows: TGTGCCAGTAGTATAGATATGCGTGGTTACGGTGTCCGGGAGACCCAGTACTTC.

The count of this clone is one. The CDR3 sequence is CASSATPSFSYEQYF. CDR3 nucleotides: TGCGCCAGCAGCGCGACTCCTAGCTTCTCCTACGAGCAGTACTTC. The gene calls are TRBV5-1 and TRBJ2-7; D is perhaps TRBD2 (5 bases). V shed 4 bases and J shed 0 bases, with 14 bases lying between them. Germline V CDR1 and CDR2: SGHRS, YFSETQ. CDR3 size: 15 residues.

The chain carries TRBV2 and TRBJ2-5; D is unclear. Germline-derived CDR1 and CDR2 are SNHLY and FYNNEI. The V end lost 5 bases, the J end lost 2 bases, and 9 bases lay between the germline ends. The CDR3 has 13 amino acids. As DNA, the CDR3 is TGTGCCAGCAGTCCGCAGAAACAAGAGACCCAGTACTTC. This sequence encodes CASSPQKQETQYF.

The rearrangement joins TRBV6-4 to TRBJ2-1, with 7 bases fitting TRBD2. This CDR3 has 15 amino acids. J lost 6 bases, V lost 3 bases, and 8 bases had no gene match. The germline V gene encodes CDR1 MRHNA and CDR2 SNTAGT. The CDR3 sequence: CASSEEGGRGNEQFF. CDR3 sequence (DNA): TGTGCCAGCAGTGAGGAGGGCGGGAGAGGCAATGAGCAGTTCTTC.

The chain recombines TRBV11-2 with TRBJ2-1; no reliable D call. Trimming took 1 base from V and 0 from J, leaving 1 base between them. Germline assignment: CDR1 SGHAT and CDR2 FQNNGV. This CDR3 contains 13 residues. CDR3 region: CASSLASYNEQFF. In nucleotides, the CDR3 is TGTGCCAGCAGCTTAGCCTCCTACAATGAGCAGTTCTTC.

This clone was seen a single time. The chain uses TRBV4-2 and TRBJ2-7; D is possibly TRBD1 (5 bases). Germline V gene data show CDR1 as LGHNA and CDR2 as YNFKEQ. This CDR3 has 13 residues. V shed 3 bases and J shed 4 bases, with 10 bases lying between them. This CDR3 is CASSHRVGYEQYF. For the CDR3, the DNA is TGTGCCAGCAGCCACAGGGTAGGGTACGAGCAGTACTTC.

CDR3 sequence: CASSYDRGLTGELFF. The CDR3 coding sequence is TGTGCCAGCAGTTACGACAGGGGGCTGACCGGGGAGCTGTTTTTT. The J gene is TRBJ2-2, the V gene TRBV6-2 or TRBV6-3, with 10 positions matching TRBD1. Losses at the gene ends were 2 bases for V and 5 bases for J; bases not matched to a gene: 2. Germline CDR1 is MNHEY and CDR2 is SVGEGT. This CDR3 contains 15 residues.

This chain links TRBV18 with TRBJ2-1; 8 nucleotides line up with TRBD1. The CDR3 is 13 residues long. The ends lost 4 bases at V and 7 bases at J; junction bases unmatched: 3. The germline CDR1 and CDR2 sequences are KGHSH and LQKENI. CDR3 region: CASSLGQENEQFF. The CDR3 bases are TGTGCCAGCTCACTGGGACAGGAAAATGAGCAGTTCTTC.

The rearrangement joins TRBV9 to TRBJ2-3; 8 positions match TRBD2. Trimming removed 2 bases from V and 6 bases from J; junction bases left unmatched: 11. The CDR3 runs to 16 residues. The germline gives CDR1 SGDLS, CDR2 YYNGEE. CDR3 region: CASSVATSGLGDTQYF. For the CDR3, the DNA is TGTGCCAGCAGCGTGGCAACTAGCGGCCTGGGGGATACGCAGTATTTT.

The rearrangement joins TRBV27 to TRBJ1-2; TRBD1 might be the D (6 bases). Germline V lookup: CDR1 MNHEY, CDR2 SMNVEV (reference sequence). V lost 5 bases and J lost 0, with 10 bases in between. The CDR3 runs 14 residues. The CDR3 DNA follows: TGTGCCAGCAGTACAGGGAAAGCTAACTATGGCTACACCTTC. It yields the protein CASSTGKANYGYTF.

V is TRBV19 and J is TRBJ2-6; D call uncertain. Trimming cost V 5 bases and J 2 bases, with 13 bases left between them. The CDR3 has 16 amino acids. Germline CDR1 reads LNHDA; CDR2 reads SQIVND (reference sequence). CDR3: CASSSRPGPGANVLTF. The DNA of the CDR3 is TGTGCCAGTAGTTCCCGACCAGGCCCTGGGGCCAACGTCCTGACTTTC.

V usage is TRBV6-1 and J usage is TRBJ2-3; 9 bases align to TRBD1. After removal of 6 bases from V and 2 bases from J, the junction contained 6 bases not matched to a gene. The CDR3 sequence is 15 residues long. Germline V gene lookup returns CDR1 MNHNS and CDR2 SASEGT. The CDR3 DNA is TGTGCCAGCAGCACCGGGACAGGGACCACAGATACGCAGTATTTT. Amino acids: CASSTGTGTTDTQYF.

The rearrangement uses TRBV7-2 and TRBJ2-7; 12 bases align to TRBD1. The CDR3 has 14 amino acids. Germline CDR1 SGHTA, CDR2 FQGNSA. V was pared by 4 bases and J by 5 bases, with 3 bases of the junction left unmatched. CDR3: CASSWGQGADEQYF. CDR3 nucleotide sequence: TGTGCCAGCAGCTGGGGACAGGGGGCCGACGAGCAGTACTTC.

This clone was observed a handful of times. CDR3 sequence (DNA): TGTGCCAGCACTTGGGGGTACGGCACTGAAGCTTTCTTT. Protein sequence: CASTWGYGTEAFF. The chain couples TRBV28 to TRBJ1-1, with D possibly matching TRBD1 (5 bases). Germline CDR1 and CDR2: MDHEN and SYDVKM. The CDR3 spans 13 residues. The germline V and J ends were trimmed by 7 bases and 4 bases, with 13 bases remaining between them.

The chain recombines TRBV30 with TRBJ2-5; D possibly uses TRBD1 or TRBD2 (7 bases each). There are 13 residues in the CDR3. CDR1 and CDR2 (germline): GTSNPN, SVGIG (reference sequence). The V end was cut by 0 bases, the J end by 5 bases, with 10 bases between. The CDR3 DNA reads TGTGCCTGGAGTGTGCAGGGGGGGGAGACCCAGTACTTC. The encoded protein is CAWSVQGGETQYF.

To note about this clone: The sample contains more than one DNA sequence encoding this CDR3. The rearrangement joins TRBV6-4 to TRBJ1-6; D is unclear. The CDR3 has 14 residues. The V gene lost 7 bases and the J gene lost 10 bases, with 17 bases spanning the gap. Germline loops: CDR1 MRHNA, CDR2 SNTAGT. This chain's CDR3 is CASTPNPGNSPLHF. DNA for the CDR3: TGTGCCAGCACCCCCAATCCGGGGAACTCACCCCTCCACTTT.